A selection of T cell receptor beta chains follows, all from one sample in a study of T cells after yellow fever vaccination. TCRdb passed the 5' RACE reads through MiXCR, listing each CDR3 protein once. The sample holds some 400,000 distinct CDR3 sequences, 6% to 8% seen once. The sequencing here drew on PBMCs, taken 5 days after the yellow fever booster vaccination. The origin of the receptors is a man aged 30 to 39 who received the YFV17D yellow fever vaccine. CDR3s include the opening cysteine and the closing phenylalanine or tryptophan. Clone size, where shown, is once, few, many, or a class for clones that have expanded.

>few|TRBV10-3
CATLRAGGIYEQYF
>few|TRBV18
CASSPGLAGRGNNEQFF
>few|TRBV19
CASSIIRQANTGELFF
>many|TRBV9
CASSARQGNTEAFF
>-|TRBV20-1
CSARAPDETQYF
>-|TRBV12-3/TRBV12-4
CASSFLAGGNSGANVLTF
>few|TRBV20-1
CSAGAEDGYTF
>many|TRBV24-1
CATSARPLGEQFF
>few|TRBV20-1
CSARDQGGSLNEQFF
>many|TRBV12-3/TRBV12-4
CASRTAETQYF
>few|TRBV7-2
CASSRTVTENYGYTF
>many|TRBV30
CAWSVRTARQPQHF
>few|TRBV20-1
CSAKDYYFYEQYF
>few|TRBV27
CASGAGAYAAETQYF
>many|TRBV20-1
CSAPFAYEQYF
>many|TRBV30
CAWRGWYDEQYF
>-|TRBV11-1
CASSLVFFDWGPSGTYNEQFF
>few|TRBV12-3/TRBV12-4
CASSFRDRNQPQHF
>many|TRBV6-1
CASGLQSNNEKLFF
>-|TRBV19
CASKLGGRIADTQYF
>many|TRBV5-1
CASRTRENGIYEQFF
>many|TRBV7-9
CASSLVGQGMSKNIQYF
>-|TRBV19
CASKYVGTDTQYF
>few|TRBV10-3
CAIGQTYEQYF
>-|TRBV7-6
CASSLAGPVEAFF
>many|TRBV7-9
CASSSGAGSPHEQFF
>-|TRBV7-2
CASSDGQGGIQYF
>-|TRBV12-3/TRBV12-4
CASSLGAGATDTQYF
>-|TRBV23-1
CASSQSLPGAGASETQYF
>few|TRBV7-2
CASSLGDAGTNEQYF
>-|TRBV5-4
CASSLAGGSAYTQYF
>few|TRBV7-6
CASSLGSGQVYTGELFF
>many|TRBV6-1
CASGGQLMPQYF
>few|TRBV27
CASSFGTGKFYEQYF
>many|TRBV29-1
CSVGQEVGEQYF
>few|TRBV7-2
CASSSSSYVYNEQFF
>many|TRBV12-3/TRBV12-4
CASSTRQRGTDTQYF
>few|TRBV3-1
CASSGSSGQETQYF
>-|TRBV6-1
CASSEAGVLNYGYTF
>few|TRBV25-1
CASSEGGLLSSPLHF
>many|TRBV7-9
CASSFPGGGIENIQYF
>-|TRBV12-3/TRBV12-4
CASSFGLRGSQETQYF
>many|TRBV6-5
CASSYAPGGTEAFF
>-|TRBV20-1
CSARVGSINEQFF
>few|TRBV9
CASSPLGQGSSGNTIYF
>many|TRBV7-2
CASSLRITGELFF
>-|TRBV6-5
CASSYQGVREKLFF
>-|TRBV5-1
CASSLGGFSGTADTQYF
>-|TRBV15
CATSRQRVGGEDTQYF
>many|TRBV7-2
CASSLTLAEGQETQYF
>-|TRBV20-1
CSVRGSSGRVYNEQFF
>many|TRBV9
CASRTAGRDEQFF
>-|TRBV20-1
CCAPPPLTGPRETQYF
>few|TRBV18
CASSPFAESTDTQYF
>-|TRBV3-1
CASSQIEETQYF
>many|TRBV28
CASSPRQGALGGTEQFF
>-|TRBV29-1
CSVEAGDRVETQYF